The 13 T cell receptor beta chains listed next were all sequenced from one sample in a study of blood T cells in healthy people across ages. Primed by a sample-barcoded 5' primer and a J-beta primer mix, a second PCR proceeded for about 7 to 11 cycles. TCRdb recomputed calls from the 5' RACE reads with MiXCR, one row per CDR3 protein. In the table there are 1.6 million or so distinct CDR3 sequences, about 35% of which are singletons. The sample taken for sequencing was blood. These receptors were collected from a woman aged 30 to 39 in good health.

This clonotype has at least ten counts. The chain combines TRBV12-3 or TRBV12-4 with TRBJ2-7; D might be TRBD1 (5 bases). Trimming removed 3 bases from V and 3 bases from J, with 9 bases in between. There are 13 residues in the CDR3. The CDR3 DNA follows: TGTGCCAGCAGTTTTGGCAGGGACTACGAGCAGTACTTC. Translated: CASSFGRDYEQYF.

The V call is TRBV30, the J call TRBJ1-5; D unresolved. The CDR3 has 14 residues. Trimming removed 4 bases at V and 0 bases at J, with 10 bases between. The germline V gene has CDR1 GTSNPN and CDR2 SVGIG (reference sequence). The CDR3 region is CAWNEGHSNQPQHF. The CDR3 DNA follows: TGTGCCTGGAATGAGGGTCATAGCAATCAGCCCCAGCATTTT.

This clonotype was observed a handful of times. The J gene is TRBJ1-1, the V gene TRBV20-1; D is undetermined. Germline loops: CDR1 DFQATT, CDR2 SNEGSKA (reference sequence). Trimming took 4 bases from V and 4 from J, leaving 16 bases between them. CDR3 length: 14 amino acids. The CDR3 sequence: CSATSGAPLTEAFF. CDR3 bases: TGCAGTGCTACCTCAGGAGCTCCTCTCACTGAAGCTTTCTTT.

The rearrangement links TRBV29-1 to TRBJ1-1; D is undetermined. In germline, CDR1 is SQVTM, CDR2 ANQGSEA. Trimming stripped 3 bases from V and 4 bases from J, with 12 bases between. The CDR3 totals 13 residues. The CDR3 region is CSVDSGQSTEAFF. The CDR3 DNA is TGCAGCGTTGACTCCGGGCAGAGCACTGAAGCTTTCTTT.

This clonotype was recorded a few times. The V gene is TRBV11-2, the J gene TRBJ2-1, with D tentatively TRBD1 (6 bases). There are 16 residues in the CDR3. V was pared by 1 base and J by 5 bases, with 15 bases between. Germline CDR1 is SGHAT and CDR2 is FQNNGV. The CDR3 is CASSLVFDRTNNEQFF. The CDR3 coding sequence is TGTGCCAGCAGCTTAGTTTTCGACAGGACCAACAATGAGCAGTTCTTC. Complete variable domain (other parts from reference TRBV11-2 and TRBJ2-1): EAGVAQSPRYKIIEKRQSVAFWCNPISGHATLYWYQQILGQGPKLLIQFQNNGVVDDSQLPKDRFSAERLKGVDSTLKIQPAKLEDSAVYLCASSLVFDRTNNEQFFGPGTRLTVL.

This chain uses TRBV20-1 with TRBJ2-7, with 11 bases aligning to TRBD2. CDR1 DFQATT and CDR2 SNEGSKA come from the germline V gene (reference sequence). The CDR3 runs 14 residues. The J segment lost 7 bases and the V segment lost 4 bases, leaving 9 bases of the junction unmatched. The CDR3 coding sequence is TGCAGTGCTATAGCGGGAGGGGATTGGGAAGAGCAGTACTTC. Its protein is CSAIAGGDWEEQYF.

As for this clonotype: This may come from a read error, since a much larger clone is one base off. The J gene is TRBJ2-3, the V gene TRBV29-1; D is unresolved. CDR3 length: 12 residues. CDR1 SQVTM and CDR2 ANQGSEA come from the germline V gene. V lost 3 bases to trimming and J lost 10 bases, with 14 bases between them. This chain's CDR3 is CSVDRDQKSQYF. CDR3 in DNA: TGCAGCGTTGACCGAGACCAGAAGTCGCAGTATTTT.

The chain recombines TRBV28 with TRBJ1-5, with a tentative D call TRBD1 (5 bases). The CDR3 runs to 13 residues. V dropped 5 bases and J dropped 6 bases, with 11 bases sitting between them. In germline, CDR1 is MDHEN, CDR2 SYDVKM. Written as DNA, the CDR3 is TGTGCCAGCAGTCAATCCGGGGGTCAGCCCCAGCATTTT. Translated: CASSQSGGQPQHF.

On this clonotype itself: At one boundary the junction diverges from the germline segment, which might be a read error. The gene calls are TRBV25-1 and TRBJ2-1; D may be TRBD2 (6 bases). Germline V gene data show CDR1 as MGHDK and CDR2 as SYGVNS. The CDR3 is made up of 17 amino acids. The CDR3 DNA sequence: TGTGTCAGCAGTGAGAGTAGCGGTTCTAGAGGATCCAATGAGCAGTTCTTC. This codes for CVSSESSGSRGSNEQFF.

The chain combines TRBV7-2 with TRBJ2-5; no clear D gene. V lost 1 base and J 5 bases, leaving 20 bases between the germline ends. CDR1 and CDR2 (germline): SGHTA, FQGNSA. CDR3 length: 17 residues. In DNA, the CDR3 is TGTGCCAGCAGCTTAGGATCCTACAACGACTTTCGTGAGACCCAGTACTTC. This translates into CASSLGSYNDFRETQYF.

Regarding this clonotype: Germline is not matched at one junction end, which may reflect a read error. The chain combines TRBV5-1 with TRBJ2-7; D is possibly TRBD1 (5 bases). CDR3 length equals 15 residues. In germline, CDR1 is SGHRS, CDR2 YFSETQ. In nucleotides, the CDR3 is TGCACCAGCAGCAGAACCGTGGACAACTCCTACGAGCAGTACTTC. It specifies CTSSRTVDNSYEQYF.

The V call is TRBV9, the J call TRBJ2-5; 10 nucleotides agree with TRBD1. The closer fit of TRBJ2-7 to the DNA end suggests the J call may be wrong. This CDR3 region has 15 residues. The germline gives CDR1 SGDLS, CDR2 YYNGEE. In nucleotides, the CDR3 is TGTGCCAGCAGCGAGGGGGACAGGGGTCTTTACGAGCAGTACTTC. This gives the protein CASSEGDRGLYEQYF.

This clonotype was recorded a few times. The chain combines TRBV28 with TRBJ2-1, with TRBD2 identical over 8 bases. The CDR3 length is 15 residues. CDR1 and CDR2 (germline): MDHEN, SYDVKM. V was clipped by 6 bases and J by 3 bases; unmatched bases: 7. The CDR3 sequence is CASSLSGALYNEQFF. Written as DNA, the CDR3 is TGTGCCAGCAGCCTTAGCGGGGCGCTCTACAATGAGCAGTTCTTC. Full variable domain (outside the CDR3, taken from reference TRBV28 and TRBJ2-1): DVKVTQSSRYLVKRTGEKVFLECVQDMDHENMFWYRQDPGLGLRLIYFSYDVKMKEKGDIPEGYSVSREKKERFSLILESASTNQTSMYLCASSLSGALYNEQFFGPGTRLTVL.